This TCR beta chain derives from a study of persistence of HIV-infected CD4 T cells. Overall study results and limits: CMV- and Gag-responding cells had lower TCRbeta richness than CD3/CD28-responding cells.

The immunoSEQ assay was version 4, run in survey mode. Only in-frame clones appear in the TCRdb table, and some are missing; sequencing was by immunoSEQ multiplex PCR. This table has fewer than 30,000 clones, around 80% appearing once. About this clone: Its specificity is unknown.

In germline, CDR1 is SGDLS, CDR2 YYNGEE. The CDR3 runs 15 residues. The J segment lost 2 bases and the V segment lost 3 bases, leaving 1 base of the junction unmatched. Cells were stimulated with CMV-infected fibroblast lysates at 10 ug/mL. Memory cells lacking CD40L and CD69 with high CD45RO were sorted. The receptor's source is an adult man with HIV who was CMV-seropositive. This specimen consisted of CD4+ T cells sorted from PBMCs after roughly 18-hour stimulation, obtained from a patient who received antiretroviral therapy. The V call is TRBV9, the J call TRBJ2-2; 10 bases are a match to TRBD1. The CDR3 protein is CASSATGGNTGELFF. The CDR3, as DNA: TGTGCCAGCAGCGCGACAGGGGGCAACACCGGGGAGCTGTTTTTT.